Reported below is one T cell receptor beta chain. V was clipped by 8 bases and J by 3 bases; unmatched bases: 8. CDR1 is DFQATT, CDR2 SNEGSKA, per germline (reference sequence). CDR3 length: 13 residues. This sample is part of a study of identical twins. Using its own MiXCR run on the 5' RACE reads, TCRdb lists one record per CDR3 protein. The profile covers 200,000 to 250,000 distinct CDR3 sequences, with around 15% appearing a single time and around 9% taken by the ten largest. The rearrangement uses TRBV20-1 and TRBJ2-3; 7 bases line up with TRBD2. The sequenced sample consisted of memory (CD45RO+) T cells sorted from blood. This TCR derives from a woman between 18 and 29 years old in good health. CDR3 sequence reads: CSTRDYGTDTQYF. CDR3 bases: TGCAGTACCCGGGACTATGGTACAGATACGCAGTATTTT.